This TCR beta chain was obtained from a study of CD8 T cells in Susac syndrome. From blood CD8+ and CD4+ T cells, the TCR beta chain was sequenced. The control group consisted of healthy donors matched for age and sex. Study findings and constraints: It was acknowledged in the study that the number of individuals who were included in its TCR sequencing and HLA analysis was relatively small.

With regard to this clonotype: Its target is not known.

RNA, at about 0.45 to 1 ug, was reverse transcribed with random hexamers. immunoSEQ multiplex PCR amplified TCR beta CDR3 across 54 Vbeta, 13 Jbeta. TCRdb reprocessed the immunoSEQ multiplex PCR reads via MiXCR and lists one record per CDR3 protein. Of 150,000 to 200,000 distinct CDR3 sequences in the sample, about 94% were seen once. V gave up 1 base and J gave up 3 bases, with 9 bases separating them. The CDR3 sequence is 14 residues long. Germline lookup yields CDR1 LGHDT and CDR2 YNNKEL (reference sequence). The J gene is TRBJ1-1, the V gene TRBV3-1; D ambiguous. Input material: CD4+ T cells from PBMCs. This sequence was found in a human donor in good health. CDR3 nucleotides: TGTGCCAGCAGCCAAGTGGGCGGTGACACTGAAGCTTTCTTT. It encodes CASSQVGGDTEAFF.